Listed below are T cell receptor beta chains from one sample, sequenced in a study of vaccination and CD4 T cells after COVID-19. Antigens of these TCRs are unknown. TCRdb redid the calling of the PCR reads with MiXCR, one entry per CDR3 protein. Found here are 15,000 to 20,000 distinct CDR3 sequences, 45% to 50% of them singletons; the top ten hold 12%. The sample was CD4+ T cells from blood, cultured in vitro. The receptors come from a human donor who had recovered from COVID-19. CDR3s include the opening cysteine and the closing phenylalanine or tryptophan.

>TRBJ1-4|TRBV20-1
CSAEDRRGEKLFF
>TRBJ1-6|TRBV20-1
CSARDPRRGGLDSPLHF
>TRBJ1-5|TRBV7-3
CASSRRPGQPQHF
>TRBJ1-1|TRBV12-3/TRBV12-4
CASSRNAGGTEAFF
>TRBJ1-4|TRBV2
CASSGTTNEKLFF
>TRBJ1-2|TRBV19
CASSTSQGSAGTNYGYTF
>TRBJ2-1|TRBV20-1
CSARGDYRNEQFF
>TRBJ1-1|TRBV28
CATDTYMNTEAFF
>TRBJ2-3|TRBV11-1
CASSLEGQYTDTQYF
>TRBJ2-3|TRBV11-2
CASSLSGGADTQYF
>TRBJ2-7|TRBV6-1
CASRAGDSGSYEQYF
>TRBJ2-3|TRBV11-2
CASSLNVPGVADTQYF
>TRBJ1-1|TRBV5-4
CASSLGSGLVEAFF
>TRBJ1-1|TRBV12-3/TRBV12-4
CASSLRMNTEAFF
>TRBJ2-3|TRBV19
CASSIQSTDTQYF
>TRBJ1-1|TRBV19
CASRSPGGEDTEAFF
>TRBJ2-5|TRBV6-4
CASSDSMRIPLSYIAGRQATQYF
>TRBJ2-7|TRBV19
CASSIGGNRGEQYF
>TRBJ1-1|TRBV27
CASSLLALGVTNTEAFF
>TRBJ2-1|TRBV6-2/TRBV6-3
CASSYSRDEQFF
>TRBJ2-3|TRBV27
CASIRHGDPTDTQYF
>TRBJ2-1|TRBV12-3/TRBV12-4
CASSLTQGTSTFF
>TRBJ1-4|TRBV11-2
CASSLDGTNEKLFF
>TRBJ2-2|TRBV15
CATSRDGLNTGELFF
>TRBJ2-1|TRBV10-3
CAISPTGELIPQFF
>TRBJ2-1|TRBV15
CATTEPGLLSDEQFF
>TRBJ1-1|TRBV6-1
CASRAGTTNTEAFF
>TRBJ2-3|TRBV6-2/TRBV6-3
CASSSPIAGGKRTDTQYF
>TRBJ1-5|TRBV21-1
CASSDPPGLRINQPQHF
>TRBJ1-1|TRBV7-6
CASSLRGVTTEAFF
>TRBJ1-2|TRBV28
CASSSGSFYGYTF
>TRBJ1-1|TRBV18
CASSPTRNTEAFF
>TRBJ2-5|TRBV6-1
CASSRDIQETQYF
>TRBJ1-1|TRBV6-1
CASSGAGGRTEAFF
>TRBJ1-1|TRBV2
CASSQQTEAFF
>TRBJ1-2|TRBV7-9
CASSSGQGAIGGYTF
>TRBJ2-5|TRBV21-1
CASSKGVGLREETQYF
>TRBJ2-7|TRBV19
CASSIGGKGWQYF
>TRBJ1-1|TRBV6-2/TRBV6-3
CASNQPGFGRVAFF
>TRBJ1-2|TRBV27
CASRTDGNYGYTF
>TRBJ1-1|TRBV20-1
CSARDFARRQNTEAFF
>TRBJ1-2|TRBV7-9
CASSPLGVYGYTF
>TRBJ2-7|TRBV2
CATKGGGPREQYF
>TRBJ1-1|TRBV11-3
CASSSGVEVNTEAFF
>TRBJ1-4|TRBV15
CATSRVRGTAHEKLFF
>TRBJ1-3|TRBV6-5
CASSYSPVLSTIYF
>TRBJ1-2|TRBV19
CASSIDSGINYGYTF
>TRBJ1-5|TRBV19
CASSIGGRAGQPQHF
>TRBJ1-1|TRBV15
CATTVGQGETEAFF
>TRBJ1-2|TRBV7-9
CASSPQGEDGYTF
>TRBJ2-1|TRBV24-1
CATSEGGGAKENEQFF
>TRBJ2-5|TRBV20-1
CSALGAGGPQYF
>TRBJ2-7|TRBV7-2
CASSLERGPLEQYF
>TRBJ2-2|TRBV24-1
CATSDRPPGGTGELFF
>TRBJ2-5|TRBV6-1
CASRPLAGGTSPYF
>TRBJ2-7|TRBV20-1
CSARGLAAYEQYF
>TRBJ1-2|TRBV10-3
CAIRKQGAYGYTF
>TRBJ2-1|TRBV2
CASSGQAYNEQFF
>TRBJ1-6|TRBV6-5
CASSSTRDSPLHF